The sequence of this T cell receptor (beta chain) was determined in a study of blood T cells in healthy people across ages. Study outcomes and limitations: Whereas aged donors had fewer naive CD4+ cells, long-lived donors had more of them and higher diversity. The study regarded diversity estimates from one million T cells as underestimates. Any changes in expanded clonotypes were possibly confounded, as donor CMV status remained unknown. Age brought a roughly linear fall in TCR beta diversity measured per million T cells.

CDR1 is SGHTA, CDR2 FQGNSA, per germline. CDR3 size: 14 residues. Trimming removed 5 bases from V and 0 bases from J, with 11 bases in between. Notes on this clonotype: The target antigen is unknown.

The use of a sample-barcoded 5' primer and a J-beta primer mix characterized a second PCR of roughly 7 to 11 cycles. TCRdb reprocessed the 5' RACE reads with MiXCR, giving one entry per CDR3 protein. Of about 970,000 distinct CDR3 sequences listed, roughly half are singletons. This rearrangement joins TRBV7-2 to TRBJ2-7; D possibly corresponds to TRBD1 (6 bases). This TCR came from an older woman in good health. Sequencing used blood. DNA of the CDR3: TGTGCCAGCAGCACGGACAGATTCTCCTACGAGCAGTACTTC. Amino acids: CASSTDRFSYEQYF.